This TCR beta chain was identified during a study of identical twins (dated by TCRdb to 2016 to 2017). About the study as a whole: The study deep-sequenced TCR alpha and beta repertoires from monozygotic twins, unrelated adults of various ages and cord blood to test whether fetal clonotypes persist. Replicate twin experiments were performed at different times using different library preparation protocols to rule out contamination. The paper's findings and limits, for the study overall: Out-of-frame TCR alpha sequences shared between twins showed an excess of low generation-probability sequences compared with coincidental sharing between unrelated individuals. Because the same donors could not be followed over many years, the conclusions relied on cross-sectional statistical analysis. Fewer insertions were carried by abundant cord blood beta clonotypes; a weaker similar trend was observed in young adult naive repertoires, while no such trend was observed in memory repertoires. Excess twin sharing in beta out-of-frame sequences was weaker because fewer shared sequences lowered the signal-to-noise ratio. In monozygotic twins, recombination models systematically underestimated out-of-frame TCR alpha sharing, but the models matched the sharing seen between unrelated individuals. Zero-insertion analyses could be partly confounded by invariant T cells such as MAIT and iNKT, though diverse VJ usage argued against such confounding for most clonotypes.

The library relied on 5' RACE. The listed sequencing device is Illumina HiSeq 2000. Template switching added a universal primer binding site, and the final cDNA carried a unique molecular identifier that allowed TCR cDNA molecules to be counted accurately. Specific primers in the conserved constant-segment region were used to synthesize first-strand cDNA for the TCR alpha and beta chains. To control for contamination, each cDNA library was double barcoded with a SMART-Mk sample barcode plus Illumina barcodes. TruSeq adapter sequences, together with Illumina sample barcodes, were added in two successive PCR steps. TCR alpha and beta cDNA libraries were sequenced on the Illumina HiSeq platform with custom primers. In the paper's pipeline: MiGEC processed the raw reads to extract unique molecular identifiers, while MiXCR was used to determine the CDR3 positions. Recombination models were inferred per individual with the repgenHMM and IGoR tools using an EM algorithm. Shared clonotypes were analyzed with the tcR package in R, and sharing was normalized by the product of cloneset sizes. To study raw recombination without the effects of thymic and clonal selection, out-of-frame nonproductive sequences were analyzed. The public reads were reprocessed in TCRdb via fastp at Q25 and MiXCR, keeping in-frame beta chains. Under each unique CDR3 protein, matching rows form one entry showing the most common genes and DNA. The V and J calls shown here were made by TCRdb, not taken from the authors' results. The sample table lists around 1.7 million distinct CDR3 sequences, more than 30% of them with a count of one. The top ten clones comprise approximately 0.29% of the sample.

In this sample, this clonotype turned up a few times. Its specific antigen is unknown. It has no much larger one-base neighbor in the sample; base qualities were not kept. Every donor in the study was a healthy Caucasian. Sequences were obtained from cord blood. The sequence was obtained from a newborn girl in good health.

The base sequence is TGTGCCAGCATCCTACAGGGATTCTATGGCTACACCTTC. Its protein reads: CASILQGFYGYTF. The V and J segments used are TRBV6-5 and TRBJ1-2; TRBD1 is possibly the D segment (6 matching bases). V is shortened by 7 bases, J by 4 bases, and the region joining them spans 13 bases. From its cysteine to its phenylalanine, the CDR3 spans 13 amino acids. Only CDR3 DNA is held: 39 bases, read in frame from base 1. From a lookup of the germline V gene, CDR1 and CDR2 are MNHEY and SVGAGI.